The next 11 T cell receptor beta chains were all read from a single sample in a study of early T cells in non-severe SARS-CoV-2 infection listed by TCRdb under 2021. Libraries were made using 5' RACE. Sequencing relied on a NextSeq 500. Starting from the raw public reads, TCRdb applied fastp trimming at Q25, assembled clones with MiXCR and retained in-frame beta chains. Each entry is one CDR3 protein sequence, shown with its most common DNA and genes. A total of about 69,000 distinct CDR3 sequences appear in this sample, more than 9.5% of them only once. The ten largest clones take up around 6% of the sample. Sequencing used whole blood, obtained at baseline. All receptors come from an adult who was a healthcare worker with PCR-confirmed SARS-CoV-2 infection or an uninfected control (not recorded which).

This clonotype was detected only a few times. J is TRBJ2-1 and V is TRBV18, with D perhaps matching TRBD1 (5 bases). Trimming stripped 1 base from V and 2 bases from J, with 12 bases between. The CDR3 consists of 16 residues. Germline V CDR1 and CDR2: KGHSH, LQKENI. The CDR3 DNA reads as TGTGCCAGCTCACCACATGACAGCTCCACCTACAATGAGCAGTTCTTC. As protein: CASSPHDSSTYNEQFF. The full variable domain, in which reference TRBV18 and TRBJ2-1 provide the parts outside the CDR3, is NAGVMQNPRHLVRRRGQEARLRCSPMKGHSHVYWYRQLPEEGLKFMVYLQKENIIDESGMPKERFSAEFPKEGPSILRIQQVVRGDSAAYFCASSPHDSSTYNEQFFGPGTRLTVL.

This clonotype was seen more than once but under ten times. The junction does not match germline at one end; this may be a read error. The chain couples TRBV6-6 to TRBJ1-6; tentatively, D is TRBD1 (5 bases). The germline V gene has CDR1 MNHNY and CDR2 SVGAGI (reference sequence). The CDR3 is 15 residues long. In nucleotides, the CDR3 is TGTGACAGCAGTTCCGACAGCTCCTATAATTCACCCCTCCACTTT. Translating gives CDSSSDSSYNSPLHF.

This clonotype was seen a few times. The V gene is TRBV19, the J gene TRBJ2-7, with 9 bases matching TRBD1. V dropped 7 bases and J dropped 5; count of bases not matched to a gene: 6. CDR1 is LNHDA and CDR2 is SQIVND in the germline V gene (reference sequence). CDR3 size: 13 residues. Here the CDR3 reads CASTSDRGHEQYF. CDR3 in DNA: TGTGCCAGTACCTCGGACAGGGGCCACGAGCAGTACTTC. The whole variable domain, filled in from reference TRBV19 and TRBJ2-7, reads DGGITQSPKYLFRKEGQNVTLSCEQNLNHDAMYWYRQDPGQGLRLIYYSQIVNDFQKGDIAEGYSVSREKKESFPLTVTSAQKNPTAFYLCASTSDRGHEQYFGPGTRLTVT.

This clonotype appeared many times. The gene calls are TRBV6-1 and TRBJ2-7; D gene ambiguous. Germline CDR1 and CDR2: MNHNS and SASEGT. The V end was cut by 3 bases, the J end by 2 bases, with 8 bases between. This CDR3 has 13 residues. CDR3 sequence (DNA): TGTGCCAGCAGTGACAGGACCACCTACGAGCAGTACTTC. It yields the protein CASSDRTTYEQYF.

This clonotype has a handful of counts. The rearrangement uses TRBV5-1 and TRBJ2-5; 7 positions agree with TRBD1. V lost 3 bases and J lost 1; bases outside the gene matches: 6. Germline loops: CDR1 SGHRS, CDR2 YFSETQ. The length of the CDR3 is 15 residues. Written as DNA, the CDR3 is TGCGCCAGCAGCTCGACAGGGACCTCCCAAGAGACCCAGTACTTC. Protein sequence: CASSSTGTSQETQYF.

This clonotype was detected a few times. The chain links TRBV19 to TRBJ1-2; tentative D call: TRBD1 (5 bases). The CDR3 contains 14 residues. The germline V gene has CDR1 LNHDA and CDR2 SQIVND (reference sequence). V lost 8 bases to trimming and J lost 9 bases, with 22 bases between them. The CDR3 region is CASQFHSDSDSYTF. In nucleotides, the CDR3 is TGTGCCAGTCAATTCCATTCCGACAGCGATAGCTACACCTTC.

The chain joins TRBV20-1 to TRBJ1-5; D unclear. V was clipped by 5 bases and J by 0 bases, with 11 bases between them. CDR3 length: 14 residues. Germline CDR1 reads DFQATT; CDR2 reads SNEGSKA (reference sequence). The CDR3 DNA reads as TGCAGTGCTCAATCACAGACTAGCAATCAGCCCCAGCATTTT. This encodes CSAQSQTSNQPQHF.

This clonotype was recorded many times. V usage is TRBV11-2 and J usage is TRBJ2-5, with D uncertain. The germline gives CDR1 SGHAT, CDR2 FQNNGV. There are 15 residues in the CDR3. V lost 2 bases to trimming and J lost 5 bases, with 15 bases between them. The CDR3 sequence: CASSLSGFASETQYF. CDR3 in DNA: TGTGCCAGCAGCTTAAGTGGTTTTGCATCCGAGACCCAGTACTTC.

This clonotype was observed a handful of times. V gene TRBV7-2 combines with J gene TRBJ2-7, with TRBD1 matching over 7 bases. The CDR3 has 13 amino acids. With V trimmed by 4 bases and J by 1 base, 1 base remained unmatched. Germline lookup yields CDR1 SGHTA and CDR2 FQGNSA. The CDR3 DNA is TGTGCCAGCAGCTCGGACAGGTCCTACGAGCAGTACTTC. It codes for CASSSDRSYEQYF.

The chain is built from TRBV3-2 and TRBJ2-5; TRBD1, as called in the table, went unchecked against the DNA. TRBV3-2 is annotated as a pseudogene. This CDR3 region has 16 residues. Written as DNA, the CDR3 is TGTGCCAGCAGCCAGGCGCCTAGGTTTAGGGCGGAGACCCAGTACTTC. This translates into CASSQAPRFRAETQYF.

This clonotype was found a few times. The chain joins TRBV7-9 to TRBJ2-7; 8 bases match TRBD1. This CDR3 spans 14 amino acids. CDR1 is SEHNR and CDR2 is FQNEAQ in the germline V gene (reference sequence). Trimming at V came to 5 bases and at J to 3 bases, leaving 6 bases not matched to a gene. The CDR3 coding sequence is TGTGCCAGCAGCCCCCACGGACAGGGCTACGAGCAGTACTTC. This codes for CASSPHGQGYEQYF.